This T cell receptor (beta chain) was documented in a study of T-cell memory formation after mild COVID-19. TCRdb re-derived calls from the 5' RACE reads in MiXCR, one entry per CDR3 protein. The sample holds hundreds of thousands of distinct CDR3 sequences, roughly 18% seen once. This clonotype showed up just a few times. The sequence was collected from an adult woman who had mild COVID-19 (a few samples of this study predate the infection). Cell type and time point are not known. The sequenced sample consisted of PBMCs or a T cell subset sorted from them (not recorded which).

The CDR3 protein is CSVALTAGELFF. The CDR3 DNA sequence: TGCAGCGTTGCCCTTACCGCCGGGGAGCTGTTTTTT. This sequence joins TRBV29-1 and TRBJ2-2; D unclear. This CDR3 contains 12 residues. V was clipped by 4 bases and J by 6 bases, with 9 bases between them. Germline CDR1 is SQVTM and CDR2 is ANQGSEA.